The present T cell receptor (beta chain) was sequenced within a study of response to subunit inactivated influenza vaccine. The CDR3 runs 12 residues. CDR1 and CDR2 (germline): DFQATT, SNEGSKA (reference sequence). V trimming: 5 bases; J trimming: 6 bases; junction bases outside the gene matches: 3. In its sample, this clonotype was seen many times. Its target is unknown. General study results and limits: Each seasonal influenza vaccination recruits few new T cells, the authors suggested.

TCRdb processed the RT-PCR reads anew with MiXCR; each CDR3 protein has one entry. Of 450,000 to 500,000 distinct CDR3 sequences in the sample, approximately 9.9% were seen once. The input for sequencing was PBMCs from blood, taken about 40 days after vaccination. This TCR was recovered from a man aged 45 to 65 who received an inactivated influenza vaccine. The chain uses TRBV20-1 and TRBJ2-7; 11 bases are a match to TRBD1. CDR3 sequence (DNA): TGCAGTGCTTCCGGGACAGGGGGCGAGCAGTACTTC. This gives the protein CSASGTGGEQYF.